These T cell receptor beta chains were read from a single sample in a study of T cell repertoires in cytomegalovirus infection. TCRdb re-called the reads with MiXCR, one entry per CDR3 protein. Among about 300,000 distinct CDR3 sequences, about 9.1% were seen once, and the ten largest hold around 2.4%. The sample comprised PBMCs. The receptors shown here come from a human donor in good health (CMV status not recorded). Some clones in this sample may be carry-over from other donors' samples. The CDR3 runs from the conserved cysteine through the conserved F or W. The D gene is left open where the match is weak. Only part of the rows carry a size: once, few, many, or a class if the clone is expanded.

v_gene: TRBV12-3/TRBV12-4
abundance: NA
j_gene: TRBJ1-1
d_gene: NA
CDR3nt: TGTGCCAGCAGTTCACTCAGGGTGAACACTGAAGCTTTCTTT
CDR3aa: CASSSLRVNTEAFF

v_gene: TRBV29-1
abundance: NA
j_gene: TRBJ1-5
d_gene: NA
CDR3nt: TGCAGCGTTGAAGATCAAGGGGAGGGTCAGCCCCAGCATTTT
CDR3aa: CSVEDQGEGQPQHF

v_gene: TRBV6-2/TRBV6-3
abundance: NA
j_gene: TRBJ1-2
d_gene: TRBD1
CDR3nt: TGTGCCAGCAGTTCCGACAGGGCCCGAGGCTATGGCTACACCTTC
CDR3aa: CASSSDRARGYGYTF

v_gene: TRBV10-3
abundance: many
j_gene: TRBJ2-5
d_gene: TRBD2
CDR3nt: TGTGCCATCAAGAGTCTAGCGGGGGGGAAAGAGACCCAGTACTTC
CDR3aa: CAIKSLAGGKETQYF

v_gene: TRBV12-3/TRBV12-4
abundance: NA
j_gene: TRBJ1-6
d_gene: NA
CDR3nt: TGTGCCAGCGGTACTGGTTCACCCCTCCACTTT
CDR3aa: CASGTGSPLHF

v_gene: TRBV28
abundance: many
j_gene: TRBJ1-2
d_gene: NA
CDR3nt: TGTGCCAGCAGTGCGTTCGACAGGAGATCTAACTATGGCTACACCTTC
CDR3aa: CASSAFDRRSNYGYTF

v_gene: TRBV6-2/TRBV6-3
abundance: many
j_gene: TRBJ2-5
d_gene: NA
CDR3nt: TGTGCCAGCAGTTACGTGGGGGCCGAGACCCAGTACTTC
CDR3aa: CASSYVGAETQYF

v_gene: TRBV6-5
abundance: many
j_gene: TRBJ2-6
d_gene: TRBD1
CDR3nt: TGTGCCAGCAGTTACTCGAAGGCAGGGGGCTCTGGGGCCAACGTCCTGACTTTC
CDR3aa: CASSYSKAGGSGANVLTF

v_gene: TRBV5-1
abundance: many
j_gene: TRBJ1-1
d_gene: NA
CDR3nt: TGCGCCAGCAGTCAGGCAGGGAGGATGAACACTGAAGCTTTCTTT
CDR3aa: CASSQAGRMNTEAFF

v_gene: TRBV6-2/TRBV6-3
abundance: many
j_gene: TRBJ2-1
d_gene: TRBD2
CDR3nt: TGTGCCAGCAACCCGCTAGCGGGGGGCTACAATGAGCAGTTCTTC
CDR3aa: CASNPLAGGYNEQFF

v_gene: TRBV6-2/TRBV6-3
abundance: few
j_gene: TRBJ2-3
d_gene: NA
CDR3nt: TGTGCCAGCAGTTACGGTTCGGATACGCAGTATTTT
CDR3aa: CASSYGSDTQYF

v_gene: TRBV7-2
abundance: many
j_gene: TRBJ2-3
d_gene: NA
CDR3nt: TGTGCCAGCACCTTCGGGGTGACAGATACGCAGTATTTT
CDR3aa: CASTFGVTDTQYF

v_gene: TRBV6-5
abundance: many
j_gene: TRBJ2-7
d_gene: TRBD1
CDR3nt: TGTGCCAGCAGGAGGGGACAGGGGGCCTTCGAGCAGTACTTC
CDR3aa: CASRRGQGAFEQYF

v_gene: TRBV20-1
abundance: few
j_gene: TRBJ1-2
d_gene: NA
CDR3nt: TGCAGTGCCAAAACCAGCGCTAAATATGGCTACACCTTC
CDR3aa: CSAKTSAKYGYTF

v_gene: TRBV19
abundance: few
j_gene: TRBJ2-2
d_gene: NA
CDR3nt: TGTGCCAGTAGTATAGACCGGATAGCACCGAACACCGGGGAGCTGTTTTTT
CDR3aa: CASSIDRIAPNTGELFF

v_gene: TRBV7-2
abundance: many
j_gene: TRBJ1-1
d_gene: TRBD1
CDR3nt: TGTGCCAGCAGCCCACGGACAGGGTACGGCACTGAAGCTTTCTTT
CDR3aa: CASSPRTGYGTEAFF

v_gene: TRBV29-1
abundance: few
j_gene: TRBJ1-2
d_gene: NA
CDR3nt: TGCAGCGTGCAGGGCAGGAGCTATGGCTACACCTTC
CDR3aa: CSVQGRSYGYTF

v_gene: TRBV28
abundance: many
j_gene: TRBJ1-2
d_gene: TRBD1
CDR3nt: TGTGCCAGCAGTTTAGGGGCAGGGGGCTATGGCTACACCTTC
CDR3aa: CASSLGAGGYGYTF

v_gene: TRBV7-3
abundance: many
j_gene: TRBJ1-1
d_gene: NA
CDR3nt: TGTGCCAGCAGCTTGGCGGGAACCACTGAAGCTTTCTTT
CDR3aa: CASSLAGTTEAFF

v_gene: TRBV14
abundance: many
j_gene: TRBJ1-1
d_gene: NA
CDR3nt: TGTGCCAGCAGCCCTTGGACGACACTCGAAGCTTTCTTT
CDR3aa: CASSPWTTLEAFF

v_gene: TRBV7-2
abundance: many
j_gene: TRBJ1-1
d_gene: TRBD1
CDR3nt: TGTGCCAGCAGCCCGCGACAGGGGTCCTCTCCTCGTCAGAACACTGAAGCTTTCTTT
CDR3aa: CASSPRQGSSPRQNTEAFF

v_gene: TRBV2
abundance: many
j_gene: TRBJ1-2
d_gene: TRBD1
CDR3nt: TGTGCCAGGAGCCTTGGGGAGGGGGCGATCTATGGCTACACCTTC
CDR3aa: CARSLGEGAIYGYTF

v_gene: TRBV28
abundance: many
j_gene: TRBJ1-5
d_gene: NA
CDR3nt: TGTGCCAGCAGGAGGACAGTGGTTGGGCAGCCCCAGCATTTT
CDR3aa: CASRRTVVGQPQHF

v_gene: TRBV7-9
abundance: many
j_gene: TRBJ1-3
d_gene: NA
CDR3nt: TGTGCCAGCAGCTTTCCCAGGGGTGCTGGAAACACCATATATTTT
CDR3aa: CASSFPRGAGNTIYF

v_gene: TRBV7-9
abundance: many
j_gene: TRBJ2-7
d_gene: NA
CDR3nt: TGTGCCAGCAGCTTATTAGGCCCGACCTACGAGCAGTACTTC
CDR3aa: CASSLLGPTYEQYF

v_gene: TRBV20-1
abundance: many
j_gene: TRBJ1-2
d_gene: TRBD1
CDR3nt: TGCAGTGCTAGAGAGGGGACAGGAAACTATGGCTACACCTTC
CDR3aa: CSAREGTGNYGYTF

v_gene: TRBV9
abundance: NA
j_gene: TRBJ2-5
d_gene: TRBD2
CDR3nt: TGTGCCAGCAGCTCTTACTCTCGCGGGGGGTCCGGGGAGACCCAGTACTTC
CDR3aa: CASSSYSRGGSGETQYF

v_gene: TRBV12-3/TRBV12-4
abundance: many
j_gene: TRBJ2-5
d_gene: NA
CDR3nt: TGTGCCAGCAGTTTTCGGAGCGTAGAGACCCAGTACTTC
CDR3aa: CASSFRSVETQYF

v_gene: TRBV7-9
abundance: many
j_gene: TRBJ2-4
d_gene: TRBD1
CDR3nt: TGTGCCAGCAGCCAGCCGACAGGGAGTAGAAACATTCAGTACTTC
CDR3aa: CASSQPTGSRNIQYF

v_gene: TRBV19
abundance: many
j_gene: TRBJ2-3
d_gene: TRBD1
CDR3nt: TGTGCCAGTACCAGCCCGACAGGGGGCTATAGCACAGATACGCAGTATTTT
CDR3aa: CASTSPTGGYSTDTQYF

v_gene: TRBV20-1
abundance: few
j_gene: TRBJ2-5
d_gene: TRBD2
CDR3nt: TGCAGTGCTAGAGATTCCGGACTAGCGGGGGCCCACCAAGAGACCCAGTACTTC
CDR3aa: CSARDSGLAGAHQETQYF

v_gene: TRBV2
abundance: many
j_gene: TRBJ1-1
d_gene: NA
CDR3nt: TGTGCCAGCAGTGAAGGCGGACACGTGAACACTGAAGCTTTCTTT
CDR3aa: CASSEGGHVNTEAFF

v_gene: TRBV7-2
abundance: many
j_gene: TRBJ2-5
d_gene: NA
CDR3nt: TGTGCCAGCAGTTTCCGGGACGGAGTAACGGAGACCCAGTACTTC
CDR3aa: CASSFRDGVTETQYF

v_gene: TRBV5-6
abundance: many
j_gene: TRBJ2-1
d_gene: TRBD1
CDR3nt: TGTGCCAGCAGCTCGTCACAGGGGTACTACAATGAGCAGTTCTTC
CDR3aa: CASSSSQGYYNEQFF

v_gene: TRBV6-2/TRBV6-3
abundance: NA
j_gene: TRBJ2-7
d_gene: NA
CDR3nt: TGTGCCAGCAGGAAACAGGGTGGAACCTACGAGCAGTACTTC
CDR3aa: CASRKQGGTYEQYF

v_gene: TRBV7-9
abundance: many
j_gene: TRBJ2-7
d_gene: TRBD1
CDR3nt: TGTGCCAGCAGCTTACCGGACAGGGGAGACTACGAGCAGTACTTC
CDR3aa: CASSLPDRGDYEQYF

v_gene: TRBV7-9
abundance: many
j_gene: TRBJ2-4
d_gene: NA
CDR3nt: TGTGCCAGCAGCTCGGACAGACGGATTAAAAACATTCAGTACTTC
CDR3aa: CASSSDRRIKNIQYF

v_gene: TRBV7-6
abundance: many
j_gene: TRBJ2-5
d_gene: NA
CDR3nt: TGTGCCAGCAGCTTATCCCCCGTCAGCGGAGAGACCCAGTACTTC
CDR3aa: CASSLSPVSGETQYF

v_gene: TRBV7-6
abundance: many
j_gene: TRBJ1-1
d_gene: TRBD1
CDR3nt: TGTGCCAGCAGCTTAGAACAGGGGTCTTCTGACAAAGCTTTCTTT
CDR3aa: CASSLEQGSSDKAFF

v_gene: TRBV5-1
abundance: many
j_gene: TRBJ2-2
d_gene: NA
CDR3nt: TGCGCCAGCAGCTTGGATAGTAGGGGAGGCACCGGGGAGCTGTTTTTT
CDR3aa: CASSLDSRGGTGELFF

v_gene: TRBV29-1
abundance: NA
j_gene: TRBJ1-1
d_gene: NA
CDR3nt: TGCAGCGTTGTAGGGGTGGCGAACACTGAAGCTTTCTTT
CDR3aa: CSVVGVANTEAFF

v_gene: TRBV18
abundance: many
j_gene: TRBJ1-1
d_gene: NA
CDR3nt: TGTGCCAGCTCACCCAAGGGAGGCGACACTGAAGCTTTCTTT
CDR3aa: CASSPKGGDTEAFF

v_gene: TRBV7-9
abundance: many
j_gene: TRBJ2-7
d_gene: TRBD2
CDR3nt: TGTGCCAGCAGCTCCGGACTAGCGGGGGCGAACTACGAGCAGTACTTC
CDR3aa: CASSSGLAGANYEQYF

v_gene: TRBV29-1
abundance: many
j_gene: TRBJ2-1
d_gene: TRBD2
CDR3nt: TGCAGCGTTGATCGTCCTAGCGGGGTCAACAATGAGCAGTTCTTC
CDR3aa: CSVDRPSGVNNEQFF

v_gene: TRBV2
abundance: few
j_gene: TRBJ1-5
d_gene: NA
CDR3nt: TGTGCCAGCAGTGAAGGTCGTAATAGCAATCAGCCCCAGCATTTT
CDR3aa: CASSEGRNSNQPQHF

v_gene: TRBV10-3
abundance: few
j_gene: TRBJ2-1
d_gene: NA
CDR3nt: TGTGCCATCAGTGGCGGGGCGGCAATCAATGAGCAGTTCTTC
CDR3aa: CAISGGAAINEQFF

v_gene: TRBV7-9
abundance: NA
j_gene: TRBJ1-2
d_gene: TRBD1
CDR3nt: TGTGCCAGCAGCTCCGACAGGGAATCCTATGGCTACACCTTC
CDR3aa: CASSSDRESYGYTF

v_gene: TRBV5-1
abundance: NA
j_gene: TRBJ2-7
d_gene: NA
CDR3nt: TGCGCCAGCAGCTTGGGGGGCACCTTGTCCCGCGAGCAGTACTTC
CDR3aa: CASSLGGTLSREQYF

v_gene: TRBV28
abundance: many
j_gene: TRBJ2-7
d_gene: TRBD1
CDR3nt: TGTGCCAGCAGTGCACCCAGGGACAGCTCCTACGAGCAGTACTTC
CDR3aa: CASSAPRDSSYEQYF

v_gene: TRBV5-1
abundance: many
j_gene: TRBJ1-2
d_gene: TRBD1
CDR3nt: TGCGCCAGCAGGCGACAGGGGGATACACCCTATGGCTACACCTTC
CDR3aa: CASRRQGDTPYGYTF

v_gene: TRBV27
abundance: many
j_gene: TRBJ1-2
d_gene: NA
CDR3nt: TGTGCCAGCAGTAACGGGACACCTAACTATGGCTACACCTTC
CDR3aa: CASSNGTPNYGYTF

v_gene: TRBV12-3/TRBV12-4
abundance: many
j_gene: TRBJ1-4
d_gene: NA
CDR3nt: TGTGCCAGCACCTCAAGGAGGGGGAATGAAAAACTGTTTTTT
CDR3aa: CASTSRRGNEKLFF

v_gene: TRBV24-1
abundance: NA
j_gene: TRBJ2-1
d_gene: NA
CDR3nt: TGTGCCACCAGTGATTTCTCCGGCTACAATGAGCAGTTCTTC
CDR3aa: CATSDFSGYNEQFF

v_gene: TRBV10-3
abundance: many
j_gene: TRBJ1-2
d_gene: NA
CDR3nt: TGTGCCATCAGTGAGTCGACAGCTTATGGCTACACCTTC
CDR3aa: CAISESTAYGYTF

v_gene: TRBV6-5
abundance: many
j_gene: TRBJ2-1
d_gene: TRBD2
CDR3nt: TGTGCCAGCAGTTTAAGGGGCGGGGGGTTCCATGAGCAGTTCTTC
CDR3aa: CASSLRGGGFHEQFF

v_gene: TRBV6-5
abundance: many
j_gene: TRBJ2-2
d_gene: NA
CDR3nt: TGTGCCAGCAGTCCAAGAAAAGCGAACACCGGGGAGCTGTTTTTT
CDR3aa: CASSPRKANTGELFF

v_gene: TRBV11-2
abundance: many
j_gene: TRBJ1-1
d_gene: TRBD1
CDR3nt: TGTGCCAGCAGCGCCTGGGACAGGGGGAACACTGAAGCTTTCTTT
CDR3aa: CASSAWDRGNTEAFF